Sequencing of this TCR beta chain was carried out in a study of human versus mouse CDR3 diversity and MHC coevolution. Findings and caveats of the study: Most of the three human donors had the lowest clonal inequality. By iCHAO1, human TCR beta clonotypes numbered roughly 1.7 million, the most. In humans, T-cell selection involved 6 or 7 MHC II alleles.

Naive CD4 T cells were sorted as CD45RO-negative, CD62L-positive. With regard to this clone: What it recognizes is unknown.

CDR3 length: 15 residues. The junction had 8 bases not matched to a gene; V was cut back by 6 bases and J by 8 bases. The germline CDR1 and CDR2 sequences are MNHNS and SASEGT. This table comes from immunoSEQ multiplex PCR, and its TCRdb copy is limited to in-frame clones, with some not included. Of roughly 86,000 clones in the sample, roughly 93% were seen once. The sequence was collected from a person between 25 and 70 years old in good health. Sequencing was performed on naive CD4+ T cells from blood. The subset here: CD45RO-negative CD62L-positive naive CD4 T cells. The chain combines TRBV6-1 with TRBJ2-5, with TRBD2 identical over 14 bases. The CDR3 bases are TGTGCCAGCAGGGGACTAGCGGGGGCCTCGGGAACCCAGTACTTC. As protein: CASRGLAGASGTQYF.